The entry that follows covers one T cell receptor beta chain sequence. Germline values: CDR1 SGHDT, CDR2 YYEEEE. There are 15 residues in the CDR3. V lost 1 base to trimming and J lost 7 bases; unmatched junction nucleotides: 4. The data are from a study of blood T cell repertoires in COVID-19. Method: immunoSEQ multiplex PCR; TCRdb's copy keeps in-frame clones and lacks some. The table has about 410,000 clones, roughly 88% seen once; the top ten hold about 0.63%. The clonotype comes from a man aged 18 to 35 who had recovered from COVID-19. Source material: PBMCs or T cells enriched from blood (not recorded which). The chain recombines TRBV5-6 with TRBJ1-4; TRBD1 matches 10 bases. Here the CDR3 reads CASSLTGQGSEKLFF. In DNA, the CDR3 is TGTGCCAGCAGCTTGACGGGACAGGGGAGTGAAAAACTGTTTTTT. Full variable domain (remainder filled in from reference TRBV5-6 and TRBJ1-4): DAGVTQSPTHLIKTRGQQVTLRCSPKSGHDTVSWYQQALGQGPQFIFQYYEEEERQRGNFPDRFSGHQFPNYSSELNVNALLLGDSALYLCASSLTGQGSEKLFFGSGTQLSVL.